This passage covers 30 T cell receptor beta chains from one sample sequenced in a study of CXCR3-negative and CXCR3-positive naive CD8 T cells. 5' RACE that incorporated UMI labels was used to prepare the TRB cDNA libraries. For each CDR3 protein, TCRdb gives one entry from its re-call of the 5' RACE reads, without DNA. This sample's table reports over 100,000 distinct CDR3 sequences. Study-level results: CXCR3-negative naive cells had less hydrophobic TRB CDR3s than did CXCR3-positive naive cells.

These receptors lack a known antigen. The sample consisted of naive CXCR3+ CD8+ T cells from blood. Stated subset: CD45RO-CCR7+CD27+CD95- naive CD8+ T cells expressing CXCR3 (TNR3+). The source is a human donor in good health. Some clones in this sample may be carry-over from other donors' samples.

The rearrangement links TRBV10-3 to TRBJ2-7. CDR1 and CDR2 (germline): ENHRY, SYGVKD. This CDR3 has 15 residues. The CDR3 sequence: CAISESAGGAYEQYF.

The chain recombines TRBV29-1 with TRBJ2-7; TCRdb outputs TRBD1, but without DNA this stays unchecked. The CDR3 has 13 residues. The V gene's germline CDR1 is SQVTM and CDR2 ANQGSEA. CDR3 loop: CSVTQGGSYEQYF.

The CDR3 loop reads CAASGTGQYNEQFF. V is TRBV10-3 and J is TRBJ2-1; TCRdb indicates TRBD1, and absent DNA this call remains unverified. This CDR3 is 14 amino acids long. CDR1 is ENHRY, CDR2 SYGVKD, per germline.

The J gene is TRBJ2-7, the V gene TRBV7-3; TCRdb's D gene call, TRBD2, goes unchecked for lack of DNA. Per the germline V gene, CDR1 is SGHTA and CDR2 is FQGTGA. The CDR3 consists of 14 residues. CDR3 protein: CASRGSGSSYEQYF.

The chain is built from TRBV5-6 and TRBJ2-3; TCRdb proposes TRBD2, but this gene call is untestable without DNA. This CDR3 spans 16 amino acids. Germline V gene lookup returns CDR1 SGHDT and CDR2 YYEEEE. CDR3 residues: CASSLGLAGGLDTQYF.

The rearrangement uses TRBV28 and TRBJ2-5. The CDR3 is made up of 13 amino acids. Germline V CDR1 and CDR2: MDHEN, SYDVKM. The CDR3 sequence is CASRYAEMETQYF.

This sequence joins TRBV2 and TRBJ2-5; checking the TCRdb D call of TRBD1 is not possible without DNA. The germline V gene has CDR1 SNHLY and CDR2 FYNNEI. The CDR3 consists of 15 residues. CDR3 loop: CASRLDRGPQETQYF.

V usage is TRBV2 and J usage is TRBJ2-3; absent DNA, TCRdb's TRBD2 call cannot be checked. Germline V gives CDR1 SNHLY, CDR2 FYNNEI. This CDR3 is 15 amino acids long. CDR3 sequence reads: CASSPWGLRTDTQYF.

The chain has TRBV20-1 and TRBJ2-1; TCRdb picks TRBD2, but there is no DNA to check that call. The CDR3 is made up of 20 amino acids. Germline V gene data show CDR1 as DFQATT and CDR2 as SNEGSKA (reference sequence). CDR3 protein: CSARDTGLAGGLRRPNEQFF.

The V gene is TRBV7-9, the J gene TRBJ2-1. There are 12 residues in the CDR3. Looked up from germline, CDR1 is SEHNR and CDR2 is FQNEAQ (reference sequence). CDR3 protein: CASSLLVDEQFF.

The J gene is TRBJ2-7, the V gene TRBV29-1. Germline loops: CDR1 SQVTM, CDR2 ANQGSEA. The CDR3 sequence is 13 residues long. CDR3 loop: CSVGSGSSYEQYF.

The rearrangement links TRBV29-1 to TRBJ2-2. Germline CDR1 and CDR2: SQVTM and ANQGSEA. The CDR3 runs to 13 residues. The CDR3 sequence is CSVDDRNTGELFF.

The CDR3 loop is CASSPHNRVYEQYF. The chain combines TRBV9 with TRBJ2-7. CDR3 size: 14 residues. CDR1 is SGDLS and CDR2 is YYNGEE in the germline V gene. Drawing the rest from reference TRBV9 and TRBJ2-7, the complete variable domain is DSGVTQTPKHLITATGQRVTLRCSPRSGDLSVYWYQQSLDQGLQFLIQYYNGEERAKGNILERFSAQQFPDLHSELNLSSLELGDSALYFCASSPHNRVYEQYFGPGTRLTVT.

The CDR3 sequence: CASSHGIWGQGDSDNYGYTF. The J gene is TRBJ1-2, the V gene TRBV4-2; the D call from TCRdb, TRBD1, cannot be confirmed without DNA. The germline CDR1 and CDR2 sequences are LGHNA and YNFKEQ. The CDR3 runs 20 residues.

J is TRBJ1-1 and V is TRBV4-2; without DNA, the TCRdb call of TRBD1 cannot be checked. From germline, CDR1 is LGHNA and CDR2 YNFKEQ. CDR3 length equals 14 residues. CDR3 residues: CASSVQGASTEAFF.

The gene calls are TRBV11-2 and TRBJ1-6. This CDR3 is built from 15 residues. Germline CDR1 SGHAT, CDR2 FQNNGV. The CDR3: CASSLSGFYNSPLHF. Full variable domain (rest looked up from reference TRBV11-2 and TRBJ1-6): EAGVAQSPRYKIIEKRQSVAFWCNPISGHATLYWYQQILGQGPKLLIQFQNNGVVDDSQLPKDRFSAERLKGVDSTLKIQPAKLEDSAVYLCASSLSGFYNSPLHFGNGTRLTVT.

V gene TRBV5-1 combines with J gene TRBJ2-7; TCRdb's D call of TRBD1 is untestable without DNA. Germline CDR1 reads SGHRS; CDR2 reads YFSETQ. The CDR3 has 13 residues. CDR3 amino acids: CASSPGAGYEQYF. The full variable domain, rest sourced from reference TRBV5-1 and TRBJ2-7, is KAGVTQTPRYLIKTRGQQVTLSCSPISGHRSVSWYQQTPGQGLQFLFEYFSETQRNKGNFPGRFSGRQFSNSRSEMNVSTLELGDSALYLCASSPGAGYEQYFGPGTRLTVT.

This chain connects TRBV12-3 or TRBV12-4 to TRBJ1-2; no DNA is available, so the TRBD1 call from TCRdb remains unchecked. CDR3 size: 16 residues. This CDR3 reads CASTLGAGWGLRGYTF.

This chain connects TRBV7-2 to TRBJ2-1; TCRdb's assignment of TRBD2 cannot be checked, as there is no DNA. The CDR3 runs 15 residues. CDR1 and CDR2 (germline): SGHTA, FQGNSA. The CDR3 reads CASSFVAGELNEQFF.

The J gene is TRBJ2-7, the V gene TRBV7-9; checking the TCRdb D call of TRBD1 is not possible without DNA. The CDR3 totals 17 residues. Looked up from germline, CDR1 is SEHNR and CDR2 is FQNEAQ (reference sequence). CDR3 region: CASSLSFDRAHSYEQYF.

V is TRBV12-3 or TRBV12-4 and J is TRBJ2-1; TCRdb outputs TRBD2, but without DNA this stays unchecked. There are 16 residues in the CDR3. CDR3 loop: CASSPRTSGVGNEQFF.

J is TRBJ2-5 and V is TRBV7-2; TCRdb gives TRBD2 as the D gene, but with no DNA this cannot be confirmed. This CDR3 is 15 amino acids long. Germline assignment: CDR1 SGHTA and CDR2 FQGNSA. CDR3 loop: CASSPSGRDGETQYF.

The rearrangement uses TRBV7-9 and TRBJ2-7. Germline-derived CDR1 and CDR2 are SEHNR and FQNEAQ (reference sequence). The CDR3 covers 12 residues. The CDR3 here is CASSSLDYEQYF.

The chain recombines TRBV20-1 with TRBJ1-2. The CDR3 sequence is 13 residues long. From germline, CDR1 is DFQATT and CDR2 SNEGSKA (reference sequence). CDR3 residues: CSARDPENYGYTF.

The gene calls are TRBV5-5 and TRBJ2-1; there is no DNA to check the TCRdb D call of TRBD2. The V gene's germline CDR1 is SGHKS and CDR2 YYEKEE (reference sequence). This CDR3 is built from 17 residues. The CDR3 protein is CASSLAPGLAGGSEQFF.

This rearrangement joins TRBV12-3 or TRBV12-4 to TRBJ2-3; TCRdb names TRBD1, which stays unverified in the absence of DNA. This CDR3 has 14 amino acids. CDR3 in amino acids: CASRLRGQTDTQYF.

This rearrangement joins TRBV7-6 to TRBJ2-1; TCRdb designates TRBD1, a call that cannot be tested without DNA. This CDR3 contains 12 residues. Germline lookup yields CDR1 SGHVS and CDR2 FNYEAQ. This CDR3 is CASSYVGELQFF.

J is TRBJ2-5 and V is TRBV28; TCRdb's D call of TRBD2 is untestable without DNA. CDR1 MDHEN and CDR2 SYDVKM come from the germline V gene. The length of the CDR3 is 16 residues. CDR3 region: CASSLLAGGTEETQYF.

This sequence joins TRBV20-1 and TRBJ2-1; TCRdb reports TRBD1, a call that lacks DNA to check it against. Germline CDR1 reads DFQATT; CDR2 reads SNEGSKA (reference sequence). This CDR3 region has 19 residues. The CDR3 spells CSADSVAGGSGIRPHEQFF.

The rearrangement uses TRBV6-5 and TRBJ1-1; TCRdb gives TRBD1 as the D gene, but with no DNA this cannot be confirmed. In germline, CDR1 is MNHEY, CDR2 SVGAGI. The length of the CDR3 is 14 residues. This CDR3 reads CASSQQGRFTEAFF.